A single sample is the source of the 30 T cell receptor beta chains below, sequenced in a study of cytomegalovirus exposure and HLA in healthy donors (dated by TCRdb to the late 2010s). The method was the immunoSEQ multiplex PCR assay. For the multiplex PCR, a mixture combining 60 forward primers for TCR Vbeta segments and 13 reverse primers for TCR Jbeta segments was used. TCRdb provides this immuneACCESS table in a form limited to in-frame rearrangements. Some clones are lacking; in checked studies, under half of them reflect an unresolved V gene, and why the rest are absent is not known. This sample's table has entries for about 82,000 clones. The biggest ten clones account for 1% to 1.4% of the sample. Sequences were obtained from PBMCs. The origin of the receptors is a young woman in good health and CMV-seronegative.

The chain couples TRBV27 to TRBJ2-7, with 10 bases fitting TRBD2. The germline gives CDR1 MNHEY, CDR2 SMNVEV (reference sequence). This CDR3 contains 14 residues. V was clipped by 4 bases and J by 4 bases; unmatched bases: 4. The CDR3 sequence is CASSSGLAVYEQYF. CDR3 bases: TGTGCCAGCAGTTCAGGACTAGCGGTTTACGAGCAGTACTTC.

Turning to this clone: Compared with germline, one end of the junction differs, possibly owing to a read error. The rearrangement joins TRBV30 to TRBJ2-7; TRBD2 agrees at 8 bases. The germline gives CDR1 GTSNPN, CDR2 SVGIG (reference sequence). The CDR3 consists of 15 residues. CDR3 amino acids: CAGSGLASASYEQYF. CDR3 coding DNA: TGTGCCGGGAGCGGACTAGCAAGCGCTTCCTACGAGCAGTACTTC.

The chain carries TRBV30 and TRBJ1-2; D ambiguous. The V gene's germline CDR1 is GTSNPN and CDR2 SVGIG (reference sequence). Trimming shortened V by 0 bases and J by 10 bases, and 15 bases separated the two germline ends. The CDR3 is made up of 13 amino acids. In nucleotides, the CDR3 is TGTGCCTGGAGTGTAGGACCAAACGGGGACTACACCTTC. Protein sequence: CAWSVGPNGDYTF.

The chain carries TRBV5-6 and TRBJ1-5, with 7 bases lining up with TRBD1. This CDR3 spans 14 amino acids. Germline-derived CDR1 and CDR2 are SGHDT and YYEEEE. With 4 bases clipped from V and 2 bases from J, the junction kept 3 bases outside the gene matches. The CDR3 coding sequence is TGTGCCAGCAGCCAGGGGGGTGGCAATCAGCCCCAGCATTTT. Residues: CASSQGGGNQPQHF. Together with reference TRBV5-6 and TRBJ1-5, the CDR3 gives the full variable domain: DAGVTQSPTHLIKTRGQQVTLRCSPKSGHDTVSWYQQALGQGPQFIFQYYEEEERQRGNFPDRFSGHQFPNYSSELNVNALLLGDSALYLCASSQGGGNQPQHFGDGTRLSIL.

The chain couples TRBV5-1 to TRBJ1-1; D ambiguous. This CDR3 comprises 16 residues. Germline CDR1 reads SGHRS; CDR2 reads YFSETQ. The V gene lost 4 bases and the J gene lost 0 bases, with 16 bases spanning the gap. CDR3 in amino acids: CASSRRPGVLNTEAFF. The CDR3, as DNA: TGCGCCAGCAGCCGACGACCCGGGGTATTGAACACTGAAGCTTTCTTT.

This chain's CDR3 is CASSPDGGSPLHF. The DNA for the CDR3 is TGTGCCAGCAGCCCGGACGGGGGTTCACCCCTCCACTTT. V is TRBV11-2 and J is TRBJ1-6; D is perhaps TRBD1 (5 bases). V was shortened by 5 bases and J by 9 bases, with 11 bases between the two germline ends. This CDR3 has 13 residues. The germline V gene encodes CDR1 SGHAT and CDR2 FQNNGV.

The chain couples TRBV2 to TRBJ2-7; D is possibly TRBD2 (5 bases). The CDR3 has 15 residues. With 4 bases removed from V and 5 bases from J, the gap between germline ends came to 18 bases. Germline V gene lookup returns CDR1 SNHLY and CDR2 FYNNEI. CDR3 bases: TGTGCCAGCAGTGGGCAGGCGGGTGGCGCCAACGAGCAGTACTTC. This encodes CASSGQAGGANEQYF.

The rearrangement uses TRBV18 and TRBJ2-5, with unresolved D. With 1 base removed from V and 3 bases from J, the gap between germline ends came to 6 bases. The CDR3 totals 13 residues. Germline CDR1 KGHSH, CDR2 LQKENI. This chain's CDR3 is CASSPRTEETQYF. Here the CDR3 DNA reads TGTGCCAGCTCACCACGTACAGAAGAGACCCAGTACTTC.

A note on this clone: An end of the junction differs from the germline gene, which may be a read error. J is TRBJ2-1 and V is TRBV6-5, with TRBD1 as a possible D gene (5 bases). This CDR3 has 13 amino acids. Germline loops: CDR1 MNHEY, CDR2 SVGAGI. The CDR3 nucleotides read TGTGACAGCAGCCCAGACAGACACAATGAGCAGTTCTTC. The encoded protein is CDSSPDRHNEQFF.

The genes are TRBV15 and TRBJ2-2; the D gene is possibly TRBD2 (6 bases). Germline V lookup: CDR1 LNHNV, CDR2 YYDKDF (reference sequence). The CDR3 contains 15 residues. V dropped 0 bases and J dropped 7 bases, with 12 bases sitting between them. The CDR3 DNA reads as TGTGCCACCAGCAGAGATGGTGAGGGAGGCGGGGAGCTGTTTTTT. Residues: CATSRDGEGGGELFF.

This chain joins TRBV6-1 and TRBJ2-5; weak D call: TRBD1 (5 bases). Germline CDR1 reads MNHNS; CDR2 reads SASEGT. V gave up 0 bases and J gave up 5 bases, with 7 bases separating them. The CDR3 consists of 13 residues. CDR3 DNA sequence: TGTGCCAGCAGTGAAGCGCGACAGGAGACCCAGTACTTC. Encoded protein: CASSEARQETQYF.

The genes are TRBV27 and TRBJ2-7; the D gene is possibly TRBD2 (6 bases). CDR1 MNHEY and CDR2 SMNVEV come from the germline V gene (reference sequence). The CDR3 runs to 13 residues. The V and J ends lost 3 bases and 3 bases respectively, with 9 bases between them. The CDR3 is CASSFGGGYEQYF. DNA of the CDR3: TGTGCCAGCAGTTTTGGGGGAGGCTACGAGCAGTACTTC.

Written as DNA, the CDR3 is TGTGCCAGCCAGTTACTCTCCCGACAAGAGGGCTACACCTTC. Its protein product is CASQLLSRQEGYTF. J is TRBJ1-2 and V is TRBV6-6; D not certain. Trimming took 8 bases from V and 8 from J, leaving 21 bases between them. Germline CDR1 reads MNHNY; CDR2 reads SVGAGI (reference sequence). This CDR3 has 14 amino acids.

The V and J genes are TRBV19 and TRBJ2-2; D is possibly TRBD1 (5 bases). Germline CDR1 LNHDA, CDR2 SQIVND (reference sequence). Trimming stripped 7 bases from V and 4 bases from J, with 16 bases between. This CDR3 is 15 amino acids long. The CDR3 DNA reads as TGTGCCAGTACCTCCAGGGTAGGGGCCACCGGGGAGCTGTTTTTT. This encodes CASTSRVGATGELFF. The whole variable domain, filled in from reference TRBV19 and TRBJ2-2, reads DGGITQSPKYLFRKEGQNVTLSCEQNLNHDAMYWYRQDPGQGLRLIYYSQIVNDFQKGDIAEGYSVSREKKESFPLTVTSAQKNPTAFYLCASTSRVGATGELFFGEGSRLTVL.

The rearrangement joins TRBV19 to TRBJ2-2; D is possibly TRBD1 (5 bases). CDR3 size: 14 residues. Germline CDR1 and CDR2: LNHDA and SQIVND (reference sequence). Trimming left V 3 bases short and J 3 bases short, with 8 bases between. The CDR3 bases are TGTGCCAGTAGTATTGGGGCATACACCGGGGAGCTGTTTTTT. Amino acid sequence: CASSIGAYTGELFF. Supplemented by reference TRBV19 and TRBJ2-2, the full variable domain reads DGGITQSPKYLFRKEGQNVTLSCEQNLNHDAMYWYRQDPGQGLRLIYYSQIVNDFQKGDIAEGYSVSREKKESFPLTVTSAQKNPTAFYLCASSIGAYTGELFFGEGSRLTVL.

V gene TRBV5-6 combines with J gene TRBJ2-5; TRBD1 matches 7 bases. The CDR3 loop spans 14 amino acids. Losses at the gene ends were 4 bases for V and 4 bases for J; bases not matched to a gene: 7. Germline V gene data show CDR1 as SGHDT and CDR2 as YYEEEE. The CDR3 sequence is CASSPTGPRETQYF. The CDR3 nucleotides read TGTGCCAGCAGCCCGACAGGGCCGCGAGAGACCCAGTACTTC.

The chain recombines TRBV4-1 with TRBJ1-3; D ambiguous. V was trimmed by 1 base and J by 2 bases, leaving 15 bases between them. The germline V gene has CDR1 MGHRA and CDR2 YSYEKL. The CDR3 sequence is 17 residues long. The CDR3 is CASSQAPGPPPGNTIYF. The CDR3 region has the DNA TGCGCCAGCAGCCAAGCACCCGGTCCGCCGCCTGGAAACACCATATATTTT.

J is TRBJ2-5 and V is TRBV7-8; 8 nucleotides match TRBD1. This CDR3 has 14 residues. Germline V gene lookup returns CDR1 SGHVS and CDR2 FQNEAQ. Trimming took 5 bases from V and 1 from J; bases not matched to a gene: 3. CDR3 protein: CASSPGQGQETQYF. CDR3 in DNA: TGTGCCAGCAGCCCCGGACAGGGCCAAGAGACCCAGTACTTC. The whole variable domain, remainder taken from reference TRBV7-8 and TRBJ2-5, is GAGVSQSPRYKVAKRGQDVALRCDPISGHVSLFWYQQALGQGPEFLTYFQNEAQLDKSGLPSDRFFAERPEGSVSTLKIQRTQQEDSAVYLCASSPGQGQETQYFGPGTRLLVL.

The V and J genes are TRBV4-1 and TRBJ2-7; 7 positions match TRBD1. This CDR3 is built from 12 residues. Trimming removed 3 bases from V and 6 bases from J; junction bases left unmatched: 2. The germline gives CDR1 MGHRA, CDR2 YSYEKL. CDR3 in amino acids: CASSQTGSEQYF. CDR3 DNA sequence: TGCGCCAGCAGCCAGACAGGGTCCGAGCAGTACTTC.

Turning to this clone: Other DNA sequences from this sample encode an identical CDR3 as well. This chain links TRBV7-2 with TRBJ1-6; possibly TRBD1 for D (5 bases). Germline assignment: CDR1 SGHTA and CDR2 FQGNSA. CDR3 length equals 15 residues. Trimming left V 1 base short and J 5 bases short, with 9 bases between. This chain's CDR3 is CASSLVQGHNSPLHF. Here the CDR3 DNA reads TGTGCCAGCAGCTTAGTCCAGGGTCATAATTCACCCCTCCACTTT. The full variable domain, its missing parts supplied by reference TRBV7-2 and TRBJ1-6, is GAGVSQSPSNKVTEKGKDVELRCDPISGHTALYWYRQSLGQGLEFLIYFQGNSAPDKSGLPSDRFSAERTGGSVSTLTIQRTQQEDSAVYLCASSLVQGHNSPLHFGNGTRLTVT.

The chain couples TRBV6-5 to TRBJ1-6, with D perhaps TRBD1 (5 bases). The CDR3 has 14 residues. V shed 2 bases and J shed 9 bases, with 11 bases lying between them. Germline V gene data show CDR1 as MNHEY and CDR2 as SVGAGI. The CDR3 DNA reads as TGTGCCAGCAGTTACGACAGAGGTGGTTCACCCCTCCACTTT. Translating gives CASSYDRGGSPLHF.

This chain links TRBV11-2 with TRBJ1-1; D call uncertain. CDR3 length equals 11 residues. Germline loops: CDR1 SGHAT, CDR2 FQNNGV. Trimming stripped 6 bases from V and 6 bases from J, with 8 bases between. The CDR3 spells CASSPVAEAFF. Written as DNA, the CDR3 is TGTGCCAGCAGTCCGGTCGCTGAAGCTTTCTTT. The whole variable domain, filled in from reference TRBV11-2 and TRBJ1-1, reads EAGVAQSPRYKIIEKRQSVAFWCNPISGHATLYWYQQILGQGPKLLIQFQNNGVVDDSQLPKDRFSAERLKGVDSTLKIQPAKLEDSAVYLCASSPVAEAFFGQGTRLTVV.

The gene calls are TRBV5-1 and TRBJ2-5, with 8 bases aligning to TRBD2. The CDR3 is made up of 17 amino acids. Germline lookup yields CDR1 SGHRS and CDR2 YFSETQ. The J segment lost 2 bases and the V segment lost 2 bases, leaving 11 bases of the junction unmatched. This CDR3 reads CASSLRWTAGVQETQYF. Written as DNA, the CDR3 is TGCGCCAGCAGCTTACGATGGACAGCGGGGGTACAAGAGACCCAGTACTTC.

The V and J genes are TRBV29-1 and TRBJ2-5; no firm D call. Trimming stripped 4 bases from V and 1 base from J, with 7 bases between. Germline loops: CDR1 SQVTM, CDR2 ANQGSEA. This CDR3 comprises 12 residues. The CDR3 DNA reads as TGCAGCGTTGGCGGTACCCAAGAGACCCAGTACTTC. As protein: CSVGGTQETQYF.

The genes are TRBV4-1 and TRBJ2-1; 10 bases match TRBD2. There are 15 residues in the CDR3. From germline, CDR1 is MGHRA and CDR2 YSYEKL. V trimming: 5 bases; J trimming: 4 bases; junction bases outside the gene matches: 5. CDR3 loop: CASSSAGGWYNEQFF. CDR3 DNA sequence: TGCGCCAGCAGCTCAGCGGGAGGGTGGTACAATGAGCAGTTCTTC.

J is TRBJ2-1 and V is TRBV5-1; D is unresolved. The CDR3 has 13 amino acids. Per the germline V gene, CDR1 is SGHRS and CDR2 is YFSETQ. The ends were cut back, 4 bases at V and 5 bases at J, with 10 bases in the middle. CDR3 sequence: CASSQAGNNEQFF. The CDR3 DNA follows: TGCGCCAGCAGCCAGGCAGGAAACAATGAGCAGTTCTTC.

The chain carries TRBV7-9 and TRBJ1-4, with 7 bases aligning to TRBD1. The CDR3 has 15 residues. Per the germline V gene, CDR1 is SEHNR and CDR2 is FQNEAQ (reference sequence). After removal of 5 bases from V and 0 bases from J, the junction contained 3 bases not matched to a gene. DNA of the CDR3: TGTGCCAGCAGCCCTCAGGGGGCAACTAATGAAAAACTGTTTTTT. Translating it yields CASSPQGATNEKLFF.

The CDR3 reads CAWSVPENQETQYF. CDR3 bases: TGTGCCTGGAGTGTACCGGAGAACCAAGAGACCCAGTACTTC. This chain uses TRBV30 with TRBJ2-5; D unclear. CDR3 length: 14 amino acids. V was clipped by 0 bases and J by 0 bases, with 8 bases between them. Germline V gene data show CDR1 as GTSNPN and CDR2 as SVGIG (reference sequence). Full variable domain (remainder filled in from reference TRBV30 and TRBJ2-5): SQTIHQWPATLVQPVGSPLSLECTVEGTSNPNLYWYRQAAGRGLQLLFYSVGIGQISSEVPQNLSASRPQDRQFILSSKKLLLSDSGFYLCAWSVPENQETQYFGPGTRLLVL.

The V call is TRBV9, the J call TRBJ2-1, with D possibly TRBD1 on 6 matching bases. Per the germline V gene, CDR1 is SGDLS and CDR2 is YYNGEE. Deletions cut 5 bases from V and 4 bases from J, with 10 bases between. This CDR3 region has 13 residues. The CDR3 loop reads CASSQGQYNEQFF. The CDR3 DNA reads as TGTGCCAGCAGTCAAGGACAGTACAATGAGCAGTTCTTC.

The chain's CDR3 is CASTGTSSKQYF. CDR3 sequence (DNA): TGTGCCAGCACGGGGACTAGCTCGAAGCAGTATTTT. The J gene is TRBJ2-3, the V gene TRBV2; 9 bases are a match to TRBD2. The CDR3 contains 12 residues. Germline CDR1 reads SNHLY; CDR2 reads FYNNEI. V shed 7 bases, J shed 11 bases, and the junction held 7 bases outside the gene matches.